Shown below are 23 T cell receptor beta chains from a single sample sequenced in a study of blood T cell repertoires in COVID-19. This table comes from immunoSEQ multiplex PCR, and its TCRdb copy is limited to in-frame clones, with some not included. Of some 50,000 clones listed, approximately 84% are singletons. Source material: peripheral blood. Source of these receptors: a human donor in a cohort sampled during active COVID-19.

The chain is built from TRBV7-9 and TRBJ2-2; the D gene is possibly TRBD2 (5 bases). The CDR3 is 12 amino acids. Germline assignment: CDR1 SEHNR and CDR2 FQNEAQ (reference sequence). Trimming pared 4 bases from V and 15 bases from J, leaving 15 bases between. CDR3 region: CASSSRGYGVFF. CDR3 nucleotide sequence: TGTGCCAGCAGCTCCCGGGGATACGGCGTGTTTTTT.

V usage is TRBV3-1 (or the pseudogene TRBV3-2) and J usage is TRBJ1-6; 7 positions match TRBD1. Germline V lookup: CDR1 LGHDT, CDR2 YNNKEL (reference sequence). The CDR3 covers 15 residues. V lost 7 bases, J lost 4 bases, and 7 bases stayed unmatched. The CDR3 sequence: CASKTGAGYNSPLHF. In DNA form, the CDR3 reads TGTGCCAGCAAAACAGGGGCTGGATATAATTCACCCCTCCACTTT.

This clone was counted a few times. The CDR3 DNA reads as TGTGCCAGCAGTAAGGAGGGTTTTGGGGGCTCCTACGAGCAGTACTTC. Encoded protein: CASSKEGFGGSYEQYF. J is TRBJ2-7 and V is TRBV2; a weak D match, TRBD2 (6 bases). V lost 5 bases and J 0 bases, leaving 17 bases between the germline ends. This CDR3 is built from 16 residues. The germline CDR1 and CDR2 sequences are SNHLY and FYNNEI.

The chain uses TRBV11-2 and TRBJ1-1, with D possibly TRBD1 on 6 matching bases. V was cut by 5 bases and J by 1 base, with 14 bases left in between. The CDR3 runs 15 residues. Germline CDR1 SGHAT, CDR2 FQNNGV. CDR3 sequence (DNA): TGTGCCAGCAGCCCAATGGGAGGGGGGAACACTGAAGCTTTCTTT. This sequence encodes CASSPMGGGNTEAFF.

Remarks on this clone: An end of the junction does not agree with germline; a read error may underlie this. The chain links TRBV24-1 to TRBJ2-3; TRBD2 agrees at 8 bases. This CDR3 comprises 15 residues. Germline assignment: CDR1 KGHDR and CDR2 SFDVKD. CDR3 region: CAPRTGGLVPDTQYF. The CDR3 DNA reads as TGTGCCCCCAGGACTGGGGGACTAGTGCCCGATACGCAGTATTTT.

The chain carries TRBV28 and TRBJ2-7, with TRBD2 identical over 8 bases. Germline V gene lookup returns CDR1 MDHEN and CDR2 SYDVKM. V lost 8 bases and J lost 2; bases outside the gene matches: 17. The length of the CDR3 is 17 residues. CDR3 in amino acids: CASSYPGERERAYEQYF. The CDR3 DNA reads as TGTGCCAGCTCCTACCCGGGGGAGCGGGAGAGAGCCTACGAGCAGTACTTC. The full variable domain, completed using reference TRBV28 and TRBJ2-7, is DVKVTQSSRYLVKRTGEKVFLECVQDMDHENMFWYRQDPGLGLRLIYFSYDVKMKEKGDIPEGYSVSREKKERFSLILESASTNQTSMYLCASSYPGERERAYEQYFGPGTRLTVT.

The chain employs TRBV29-1 and TRBJ1-5; TRBD1 matches at 8 bases. This CDR3 is built from 14 residues. V gave up 4 bases and J gave up 6 bases; unmatched junction bases: 8. From germline, CDR1 is SQVTM and CDR2 ANQGSEA. CDR3 DNA: TGCAGCGTTGCTCGGGGACAGGAGTGTCAGCCCCAGCATTTT. Protein: CSVARGQECQPQHF.

This sequence joins TRBV5-1 and TRBJ2-5, with a possible D match to TRBD1 (6 bases). The CDR3 loop spans 18 amino acids. V lost 0 bases to trimming and J lost 3 bases, with 21 bases between them. From germline, CDR1 is SGHRS and CDR2 YFSETQ. CDR3 amino acids: CASSLEDSRAGVKETQYF. The CDR3 nucleotides read TGCGCCAGCAGCTTGGAGGATTCTCGAGCAGGGGTTAAAGAGACCCAGTACTTC.

This clone is a singleton in its sample. The chain recombines TRBV5-1 with TRBJ1-1; D is unclear. CDR3 length equals 11 residues. Germline assignment: CDR1 SGHRS and CDR2 YFSETQ. Trimming left V 4 bases short and J 7 bases short, with 8 bases between. The CDR3 region is CASSLDGEAFF. The CDR3 DNA reads TGCGCCAGCAGCCTGGACGGTGAAGCTTTCTTT.

This clone occurred once. V is TRBV6-5 and J is TRBJ1-4; 7 bases align to TRBD1. The length of the CDR3 is 16 residues. Germline trimming cut 2 bases from V and 4 bases from J; bases unmatched to any gene: 7. CDR1 is MNHEY and CDR2 is SVGAGI in the germline V gene. The CDR3 DNA follows: TGTGCCAGCAGTTACAAACAGGGGACGTTTAATGAAAAACTGTTTTTT. Residues: CASSYKQGTFNEKLFF.

V and J are TRBV3-1 (or the pseudogene TRBV3-2) and TRBJ2-3; TRBD2 aligns across 7 bases. Germline assignment: CDR1 LGHDT and CDR2 YNNKEL (reference sequence). The CDR3 contains 13 residues. V lost 0 bases to trimming and J lost 6 bases; unmatched junction nucleotides: 0. The CDR3 here is CASSQDSGDTQYF. The CDR3 DNA is TGTGCCAGCAGCCAAGATAGCGGGGATACGCAGTATTTT.

This clone was observed a single time. This chain connects TRBV3-1 (or the pseudogene TRBV3-2) to TRBJ2-3, with D maybe TRBD2 (5 bases). Trimming took 5 bases from V and 4 from J, leaving 10 bases between them. Germline loops: CDR1 LGHDT, CDR2 YNNKEL (reference sequence). This CDR3 has 13 residues. CDR3 sequence (DNA): TGTGCCAGCAGCTCCCGGGGATCAGATACGCAGTATTTT. This codes for CASSSRGSDTQYF.

This sequence joins TRBV6-5 and TRBJ2-1; a possible D gene is TRBD1 (7 bases). V was cut by 5 bases and J by 5 bases, with 10 bases left in between. The length of the CDR3 is 13 residues. CDR1 MNHEY and CDR2 SVGAGI come from the germline V gene. The CDR3 region is CASSQGEDNEQFF. DNA for the CDR3: TGTGCCAGCAGTCAGGGGGAGGACAATGAGCAGTTCTTC.

This clone was seen more than once but under ten times. The V call is TRBV19, the J call TRBJ1-2; D may be TRBD1 (5 bases). Looked up from germline, CDR1 is LNHDA and CDR2 is SQIVND (reference sequence). Trimming removed 5 bases from V and 4 bases from J, with 17 bases in between. The CDR3 length is 15 residues. This CDR3 reads CASSPQTVDAYGYTF. CDR3 DNA sequence: TGTGCCAGTAGTCCGCAGACAGTCGATGCCTATGGCTACACCTTC. Based on the CDR3 plus reference TRBV19 and TRBJ1-2, the full variable domain is DGGITQSPKYLFRKEGQNVTLSCEQNLNHDAMYWYRQDPGQGLRLIYYSQIVNDFQKGDIAEGYSVSREKKESFPLTVTSAQKNPTAFYLCASSPQTVDAYGYTFGSGTRLTVV.

This chain joins TRBV5-1 and TRBJ2-1; 8 positions match TRBD2. The CDR3 totals 12 residues. Trimming at V came to 5 bases and at J to 7 bases, leaving 2 bases not matched to a gene. CDR1 is SGHRS, CDR2 YFSETQ, per germline. DNA of the CDR3: TGCGCCAGCAGACGGGAGGGGAATGAGCAGTTCTTC. It yields the protein CASRREGNEQFF.

The V and J genes are TRBV2 and TRBJ2-1; 9 bases line up with TRBD2. CDR1 SNHLY and CDR2 FYNNEI come from the germline V gene. The V gene end was trimmed by 0 bases and the J gene end by 3 bases; junction bases not matched to a gene: 3. The CDR3 length is 16 residues. This chain's CDR3 is CASSEAASGDYNEQFF. In DNA form, the CDR3 reads TGTGCCAGCAGTGAAGCTGCTAGCGGGGACTACAATGAGCAGTTCTTC.

CDR3 loop: CASSAADTQYF. CDR3 DNA: TGTGCCAGCAGCGCAGCAGATACGCAGTATTTT. The chain carries TRBV9 and TRBJ2-3; D is unresolved. V was cut by 3 bases and J by 4 bases, with 3 bases left in between. This CDR3 spans 11 amino acids. Germline V lookup: CDR1 SGDLS, CDR2 YYNGEE.

The sample holds a few counts of this clone. The V gene is TRBV28, the J gene TRBJ2-7; 7 bases are a match to TRBD1. From germline, CDR1 is MDHEN and CDR2 SYDVKM. J lost 3 bases, V lost 5 bases, and 7 bases had no gene match. The CDR3 spans 14 residues. CDR3 sequence (DNA): TGTGCCAGCAGTCCTCGGACAGGCCTCTACGAGCAGTACTTC. Translating gives CASSPRTGLYEQYF. Based on the CDR3 plus reference TRBV28 and TRBJ2-7, the full variable domain is DVKVTQSSRYLVKRTGEKVFLECVQDMDHENMFWYRQDPGLGLRLIYFSYDVKMKEKGDIPEGYSVSREKKERFSLILESASTNQTSMYLCASSPRTGLYEQYFGPGTRLTVT.

The genes are TRBV7-2 and TRBJ1-4, with a possible D match to TRBD1 (6 bases). Per germline, CDR1 SGHTA and CDR2 FQGNSA. The ends were cut back, 7 bases at V and 7 bases at J, with 19 bases in the middle. This CDR3 is 15 amino acids long. CDR3 in amino acids: CASTTQGLEGEKLFF. DNA for the CDR3: TGTGCCAGCACAACCCAGGGGTTAGAAGGTGAAAAACTGTTTTTT.

The gene calls are TRBV3-1 (or the pseudogene TRBV3-2) and TRBJ1-1; TRBD1 is a possible D gene (5 bases). Germline loops: CDR1 LGHDT, CDR2 YNNKEL (reference sequence). V was trimmed by 2 bases and J by 1 base, leaving 17 bases between them. The CDR3 extends over 17 amino acids. This CDR3 reads CASSQYGRGSRNTEAFF. CDR3 nucleotides: TGTGCCAGCAGCCAATATGGAAGGGGTTCACGGAACACTGAAGCTTTCTTT.

This chain joins TRBV4-2 and TRBJ2-7; tentatively, D is TRBD1 (6 bases). Deletions cut 0 bases from V and 3 bases from J, with 18 bases between. The V gene's germline CDR1 is LGHNA and CDR2 YNFKEQ. This CDR3 spans 17 amino acids. The CDR3 nucleotides are TGTGCCAGCAGCCAAGATTTACGGACTCAAGGGGGCTACGAGCAGTACTTC. It codes for CASSQDLRTQGGYEQYF.

The CDR3 DNA reads TGTGCCAGCAGCTTCCTAGCGGAAGAGCAGTACTTC. Protein product: CASSFLAEEQYF. The rearrangement uses TRBV7-9 and TRBJ2-7, with 7 bases that match TRBD2. This CDR3 is 12 amino acids long. The germline gives CDR1 SEHNR, CDR2 FQNEAQ (reference sequence). V was clipped by 3 bases and J by 7 bases; unmatched bases: 3.

The chain couples TRBV7-3 to TRBJ1-1, with TRBD1 as a possible D gene (6 bases). CDR1 SGHTA and CDR2 FQGTGA come from the germline V gene. Between the trimmed V and J ends, which lost 5 bases and 6 bases, there was a span of 13 bases. The CDR3 consists of 13 residues. The CDR3 region is CASSPGAGAEAFF. The CDR3 nucleotides read TGTGCCAGCAGCCCAGGGGCCGGCGCTGAAGCTTTCTTT.